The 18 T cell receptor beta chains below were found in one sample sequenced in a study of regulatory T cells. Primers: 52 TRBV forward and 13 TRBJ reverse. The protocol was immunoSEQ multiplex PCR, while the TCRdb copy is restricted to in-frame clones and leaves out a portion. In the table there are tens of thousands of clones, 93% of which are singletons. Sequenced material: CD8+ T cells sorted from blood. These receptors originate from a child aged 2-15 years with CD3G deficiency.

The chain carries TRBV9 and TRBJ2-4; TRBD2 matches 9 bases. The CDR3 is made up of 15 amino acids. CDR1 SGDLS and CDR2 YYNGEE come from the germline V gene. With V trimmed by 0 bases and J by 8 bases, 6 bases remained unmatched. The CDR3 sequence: CASSVGGGRADIQYF. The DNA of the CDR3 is TGTGCCAGCAGCGTAGGCGGCGGGAGGGCCGACATTCAGTACTTC.

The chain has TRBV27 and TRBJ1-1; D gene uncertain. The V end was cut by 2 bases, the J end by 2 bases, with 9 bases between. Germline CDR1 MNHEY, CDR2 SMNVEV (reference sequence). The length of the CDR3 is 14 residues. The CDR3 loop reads CASSLVGPNTEAFF. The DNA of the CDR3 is TGTGCCAGCAGTTTAGTGGGTCCAAACACTGAAGCTTTCTTT.

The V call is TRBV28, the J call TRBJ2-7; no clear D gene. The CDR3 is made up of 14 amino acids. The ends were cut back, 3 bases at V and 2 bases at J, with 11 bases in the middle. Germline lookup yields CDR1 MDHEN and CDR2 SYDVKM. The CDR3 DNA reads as TGTGCCAGCAGTTTGGCCAGCCCGCCCTACGAGCAGTACTTC. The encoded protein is CASSLASPPYEQYF.

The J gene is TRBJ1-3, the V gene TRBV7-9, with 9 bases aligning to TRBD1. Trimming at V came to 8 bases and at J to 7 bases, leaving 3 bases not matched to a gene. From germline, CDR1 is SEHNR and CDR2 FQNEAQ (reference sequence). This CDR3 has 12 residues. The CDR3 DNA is TGTGCCAGCGGACAGGGGAGCAACACCATATATTTT. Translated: CASGQGSNTIYF.

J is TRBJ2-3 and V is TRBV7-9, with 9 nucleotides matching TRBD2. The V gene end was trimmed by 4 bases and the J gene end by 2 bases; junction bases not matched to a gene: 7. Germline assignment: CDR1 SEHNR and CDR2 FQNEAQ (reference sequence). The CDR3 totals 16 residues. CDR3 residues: CASSSMTSGPTDTQYF. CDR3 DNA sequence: TGTGCCAGCAGCTCGATGACTAGCGGCCCCACAGATACGCAGTATTTT.

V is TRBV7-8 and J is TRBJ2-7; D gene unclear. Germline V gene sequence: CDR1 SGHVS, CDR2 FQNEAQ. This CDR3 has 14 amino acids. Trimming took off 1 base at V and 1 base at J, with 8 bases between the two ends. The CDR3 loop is CASSLGPGSYEQYF. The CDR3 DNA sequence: TGTGCCAGCAGCTTAGGGCCGGGTTCCTACGAGCAGTACTTC.

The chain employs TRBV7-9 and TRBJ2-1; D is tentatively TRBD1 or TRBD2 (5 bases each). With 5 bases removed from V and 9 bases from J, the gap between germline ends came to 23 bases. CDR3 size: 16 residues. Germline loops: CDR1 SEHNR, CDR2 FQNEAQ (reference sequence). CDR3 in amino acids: CASSVSGQEWISEQFF. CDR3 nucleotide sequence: TGTGCCAGCAGCGTATCGGGGCAGGAGTGGATAAGTGAGCAGTTCTTC. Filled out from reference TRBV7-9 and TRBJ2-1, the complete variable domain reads DTGVSQNPRHKITKRGQNVTFRCDPISEHNRLYWYRQTLGQGPEFLTYFQNEAQLEKSRLLSDRFSAERPKGSFSTLEIQRTEQGDSAMYLCASSVSGQEWISEQFFGPGTRLTVL.

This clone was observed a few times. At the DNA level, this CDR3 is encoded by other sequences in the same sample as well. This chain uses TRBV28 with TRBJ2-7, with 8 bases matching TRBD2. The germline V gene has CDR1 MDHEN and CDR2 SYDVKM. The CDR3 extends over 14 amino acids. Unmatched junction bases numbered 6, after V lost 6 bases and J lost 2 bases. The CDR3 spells CASSFGGGTYEQYF. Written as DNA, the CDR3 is TGTGCCAGCAGCTTCGGGGGGGGTACCTACGAGCAGTACTTC.

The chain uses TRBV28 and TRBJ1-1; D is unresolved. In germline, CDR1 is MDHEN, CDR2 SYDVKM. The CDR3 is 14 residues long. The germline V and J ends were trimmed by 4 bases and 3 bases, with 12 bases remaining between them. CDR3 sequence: CASSSLNGHTEAFF. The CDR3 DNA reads TGTGCCAGCAGTTCCCTCAACGGACACACTGAAGCTTTCTTT.

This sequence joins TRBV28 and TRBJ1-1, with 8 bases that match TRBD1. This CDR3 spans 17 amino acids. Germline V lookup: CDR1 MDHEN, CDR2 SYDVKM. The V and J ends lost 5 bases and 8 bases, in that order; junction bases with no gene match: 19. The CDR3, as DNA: TGTGCCAGCAGTGCCCGCCCCGGGACAGGAGCGTCGGCGGAAGCTTTCTTT. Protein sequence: CASSARPGTGASAEAFF.

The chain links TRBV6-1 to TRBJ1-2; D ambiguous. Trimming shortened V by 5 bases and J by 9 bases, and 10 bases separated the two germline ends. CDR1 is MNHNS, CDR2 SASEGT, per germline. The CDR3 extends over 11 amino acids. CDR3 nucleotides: TGTGCCAGCAGTCTTGTGGTCAGCTACACCTTC. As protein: CASSLVVSYTF.

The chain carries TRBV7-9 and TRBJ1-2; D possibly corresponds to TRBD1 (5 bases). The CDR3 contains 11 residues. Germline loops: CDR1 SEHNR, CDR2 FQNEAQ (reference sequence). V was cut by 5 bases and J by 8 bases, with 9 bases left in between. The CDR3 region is CASSAGGGYTF. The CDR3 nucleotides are TGTGCCAGCAGCGCTGGGGGAGGCTACACCTTC.

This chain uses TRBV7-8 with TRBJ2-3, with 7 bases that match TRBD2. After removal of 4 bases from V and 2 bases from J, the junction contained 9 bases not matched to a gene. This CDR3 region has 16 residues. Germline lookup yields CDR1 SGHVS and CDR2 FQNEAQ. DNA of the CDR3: TGTGCCAGCAGCTCCGTGCCGGGACTAATCACAGATACGCAGTATTTT. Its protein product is CASSSVPGLITDTQYF.

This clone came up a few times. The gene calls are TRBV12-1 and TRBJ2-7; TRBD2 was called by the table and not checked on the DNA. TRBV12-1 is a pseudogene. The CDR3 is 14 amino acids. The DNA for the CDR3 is TGTGCCAGCACCCCGACTAGCGGCACCTACGAGCAGTACTTC. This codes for CASTPTSGTYEQYF.

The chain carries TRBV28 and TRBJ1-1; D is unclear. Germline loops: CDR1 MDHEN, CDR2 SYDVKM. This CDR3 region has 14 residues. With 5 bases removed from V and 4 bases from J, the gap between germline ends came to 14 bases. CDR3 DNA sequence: TGTGCCAGCAGTCCGCATTCAAGAGGCACTGAAGCTTTCTTT. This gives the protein CASSPHSRGTEAFF.

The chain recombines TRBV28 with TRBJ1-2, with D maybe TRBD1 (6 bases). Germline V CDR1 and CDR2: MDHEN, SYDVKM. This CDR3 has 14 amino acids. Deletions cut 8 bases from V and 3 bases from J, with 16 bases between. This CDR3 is CASEGVGLDYGYTF. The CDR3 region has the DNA TGTGCCAGCGAGGGGGTAGGACTAGACTATGGCTACACCTTC.

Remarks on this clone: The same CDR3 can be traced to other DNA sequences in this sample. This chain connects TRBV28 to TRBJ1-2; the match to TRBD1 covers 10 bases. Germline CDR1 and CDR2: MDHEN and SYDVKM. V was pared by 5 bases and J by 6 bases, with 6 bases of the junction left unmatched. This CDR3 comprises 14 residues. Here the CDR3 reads CASSRDRGRDGYTF. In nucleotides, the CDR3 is TGTGCCAGCAGTCGAGACAGGGGGCGAGATGGCTACACCTTC.

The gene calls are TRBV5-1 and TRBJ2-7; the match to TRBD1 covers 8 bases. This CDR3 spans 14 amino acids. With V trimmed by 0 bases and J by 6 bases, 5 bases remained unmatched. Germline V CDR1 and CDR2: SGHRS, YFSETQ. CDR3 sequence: CASSLVTGGSEQYF. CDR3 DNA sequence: TGCGCCAGCAGCTTGGTTACAGGGGGAAGCGAGCAGTACTTC.